Sequencing of this T cell receptor (beta chain) was carried out in a study of T cells after yellow fever vaccination (dated by TCRdb to the late 2010s). A note on the overall study: Libraries from fractions with low cell numbers were prepared with the SMART-Seq v4 Ultra Low Input RNA kit. To follow T-cell clones before and after primary and booster YFV17D yellow fever vaccination, bulk TCR alpha and beta repertoires were sequenced over time. Two healthy male donors, one aged 18 to 29 and one aged 30 to 40 years, were included in the cohort. Blood samples were taken at several timepoints before and after primary and secondary immunization, and bulk PBMC replicates and cell subsets were isolated.

On this clonotype: The clone's antigen remains unknown. Base qualities are missing; no much larger clone stands one base away.

The paper's findings and limits, for the study overall: Compared with the primary T-cell response, the secondary T-cell response was faster but weaker, reaching its peak on day 5 rather than on day 15. Computational filtering was needed because FACS-sorted repertoires could contain abundant contaminating clonotypes from the bulk population. A small fraction of clonotypes showed up in both the CD4 and CD8 compartments, probably as a result of convergent recombination. Because only a couple of donors were included in the study, the extent to which the findings can be generalized is limited. After the booster, most of the clones that had expanded following primary vaccination were detected again (around 97% of CD4 and 85% to 90% of CD8), which suggests that memory was broadly maintained.

The instrument given in TCRdb is Illumina NovaSeq 6000. TCR cDNA was made using 5'RACE template switching, a step that added a universal primer site and unique molecular identifiers. cDNA synthesis was primed from both the TCR alpha and TCR beta constant segments. Libraries were amplified in two PCR steps, with sample barcodes and sequencing adapters added in the second step. Sequencing of the libraries was done on either Illumina HiSeq 2500 (2x100 bp) or NovaSeq (2x150 bp). On the authors' methods: MIGEC handled demultiplexing of reads and collapsing into UMI consensus sequences, while MiXCR performed V(D)J alignment. Using edgeR on replicate PBMC samples, clonotypes were called vaccine-responding if FDR was below 0.01 and the log2 fold change was above 5 up to day 15. Bulk clonotypes were assigned CD4 or CD8 identity according to which sequenced CD4 or CD8 repertoire held them at higher abundance. The public reads were reanalyzed by TCRdb: fastp trimming at Q25, MiXCR alignment, in-frame beta chains only. Rows with one shared CDR3 protein collapse into an entry with the most common genes and DNA. The authors' filters were not applied to this entry. For this sample the table gives about 210,000 distinct CDR3 sequences, of which 3.2% were detected only once. The ten largest make up 2.5% to 3.5% of the sample.

The cysteine opens and the phenylalanine closes a CDR3 of 11 amino acids. Only the CDR3 part of the read is kept: 33 bases, read in frame from the first base. The treatment or condition tag for this specimen amounts to: live attenuated yellow fever vaccine strain. PBMCs were isolated from peripheral blood using a standard Ficoll-Paque protocol. Dynabeads CD4 and CD8 positive selection kits were used to isolate the CD4 and CD8 T-cell fractions. TriZol was used to extract RNA from bulk PBMCs, CD4 and CD8 fractions, and dextramer-positive and dextramer-negative fractions. The specimen comprised CD4+ T cells sorted from PBMCs, sampled 10 days after the yellow fever booster vaccination. Recombination connected TRBV1 to TRBJ2-3; TRBD2 was called by the table and not checked on the DNA. TRBV1 is described as a pseudogene. This sequence was found in a man aged 18 to 29 who received the YFV17D yellow fever vaccine. The CDR3 here reads CTRGGADTQYF. The DNA reads as follows: TGCACTCGGGGGGGGGCAGATACGCAGTATTTT.